This T cell receptor (beta chain) was observed in a study of blood T cell repertoires in COVID-19. Study-wide background: Italy, Spain and the United States were the sources of the convalescent and acute COVID-19 samples. PBMCs, B-cell-depleted T cells, or T cells provided the cDNA or gDNA that made up the material.

Remarks on this clone: The same CDR3 also results from other DNA sequences found in this sample.

The CDR3 contains 13 residues. The V end lost 3 bases, the J end lost 6 bases, and 9 bases lay between the germline ends. The germline V gene has CDR1 MNHNS and CDR2 SASEGT. TCRdb's copy holds only in-frame clones and misses some; the assay was immunoSEQ multiplex PCR. The data contain hundreds of thousands of clones, 86% of them singletons. The gene calls are TRBV6-1 and TRBJ1-5; D gene uncertain. The sequence came from a woman in her twenties or thirties with active or convalescent COVID-19. Sequenced sample: peripheral blood. The CDR3 coding sequence is TGTGCCAGCAGTGAGGCGGTAGGTCAGCCCCAGCATTTT. Its protein product is CASSEAVGQPQHF.